This paragraph covers one T cell receptor beta chain sequence. This clonotype was detected only once. Its antigen is unknown. Given a much more abundant clone one base away, this may be a read error. The data belong to a study of tumor-infiltrating lymphocytes in primary liver carcinoma (dated by TCRdb to the late 2010s). Regarding the complete study: Between November 2015 and early 2016, about 5 patients in China with histopathologically diagnosed primary liver carcinoma had their tumors surgically resected. Hepatocellular carcinoma (four) or combined HCC and intrahepatic cholangiocarcinoma (one) was present in the five patients, who were three men and two women aged 30 to 69 years. The tumors of the five patients were staged as T1-T3 N0M0, with maximum diameters ranging from roughly 4 to 11 cm. Each sample produced about 3.5 to 7.13 million productive TCRbeta reads, and read depth showed no significant difference between tissue types. For each liver tumor, the study sampled five regions along with adjacent normal tissue and blood, and applied TCRbeta repertoire sequencing, expression microarrays and whole-exome sequencing. TCRbeta repertoire sequencing covered 35 or so specimens from 5 patients: 25 tumor regions, 5 adjacent noncancerous liver tissues and 5 peripheral blood samples. High reproducibility was observed for the technical replicate repertoires, with mean shared-clone rates around 0.9 and correlation coefficients above 0.98. Paper-wide results and their limitations: Consistent with antigen-driven expansion, pairs of tumor regions showed higher repertoire overlap (mean roughly 35%) than either tumor-adjacent pairs (about 17%) or tumor-blood pairs (roughly 14%). Because only the TCR beta chain was sequenced and unpaired alpha chains were not captured, true repertoire diversity is likely underestimated. Comparison of CD4+ and CD8+ T cell repertoires was precluded by the use of bulk unsorted samples. The top 250 clones accounted for a significantly greater share of the repertoire in tumors than in blood (p = 0.039). Only a few patients were included in the study, and the authors note that the findings should be validated in a larger study.

TRIzol reagent was used to extract blood RNA from unsorted whole blood, while the DNeasy Blood & Tissue kit provided the germline DNA. At the time of sampling, the patients were treatment-naive and had chronic HBV infection. Roughly 3.9 milliliters of peripheral blood were collected into K2EDTA tubes before surgery. Based on the germline V gene, the CDR1 and CDR2 sequences are LGHNA and YSLEER. Reading from cysteine to phenylalanine, the CDR3 counts 15 amino acids. Just the 45-base CDR3 DNA is kept, in frame starting at base 1. A constant-region primer and ProtoScript II reverse transcriptase were used to reverse-transcribe TCRbeta-specific cDNA from approximately 550 ng total RNA. Three nested multiplex PCR rounds, following a slightly modified ARM-PCR procedure, were used to build the TCRbeta libraries. Each of the first two PCR rounds ran for approximately 9 cycles and used multiplex TRBV1-TRBV30 forward primers together with a Cbeta reverse primer. Sample barcodes and Illumina adapters were added in a final 25-cycle PCR with Deep VentR polymerase. Amplicons of 200-500 bp were gel-purified with a QIAquick gel extraction kit before sequencing. An Illumina HiSeq 2500 was used to sequence the TCRbeta amplicons, generating 250-bp paired-end reads. Per the authors' processing: To recover full CDR3 sequences, reads were quality-trimmed using Trimmomatic v0.33 and paired reads were then merged using FLASH v1.2.11. V, D and J germline segments were assigned to the rearranged TCRbeta sequences using MiGEC v1.2.1b. Clonotype statistics and Shannon-Wiener diversity indices were calculated with VDJtools v1.0.0. To cut down on sampling bias, every analysis after diversity analysis relied on just the 250 most abundant clonotypes from each sample. The raw public data were reprocessed by TCRdb itself: fastp quality trimming at Q25, MiXCR clonotype calling, in-frame beta chains only. Here each entry gathers all rows of one CDR3 protein and keeps the most common genes and DNA. TCRdb's processing, not the authors' own work, is the source of the V and J calls. The sample table holds a few hundred thousand distinct CDR3 sequences, of which more than 55% were seen once. The ten most abundant clones make up approximately 17% of the sample.

This sequence uses TRBV4-3 and TRBJ2-1, and 10 junctional nucleotides match TRBD2. This receptor was taken from a woman aged 25-40 years with primary liver carcinoma and hepatitis B virus infection. Input material: peripheral blood. The CDR3 corresponds to CASSLSGRPYNEHFF. Here is the DNA: TGCGCCAGCAGCCTTAGCGGGAGGCCCTACAATGAGCATTTCTTC.